The 20 T cell receptor beta chains listed next were all sequenced from one sample in a study of T cell responses to AZD1222 COVID-19 vaccine. Profiled with immunoSEQ multiplex PCR; TCRdb holds only in-frame clones, not every one. The sample lists 250,000 to 300,000 clones, 90% to 95% occurring once. The specimen was peripheral blood, collected 28 days after the second AZD1222 dose. Every receptor here comes from an adult who received the AZD1222 COVID-19 vaccine.

The rearrangement joins TRBV6-2 or TRBV6-3 to TRBJ1-6; D is unclear. CDR1 is MNHEY and CDR2 is SVGEGT in the germline V gene. CDR3 length equals 11 residues. V gave up 4 bases and J gave up 7 bases, with 2 bases separating them. CDR3 in amino acids: CASSSNSPLHF. The DNA of the CDR3 is TGTGCCAGCAGTTCCAATTCACCCCTCCACTTT.

The chain combines TRBV6-5 with TRBJ1-1; D not resolved. Trimming cost V 2 bases and J 5 bases, with 9 bases left between them. The germline V gene has CDR1 MNHEY and CDR2 SVGAGI. The CDR3 contains 13 residues. In DNA, the CDR3 is TGTGCCAGCAGTTACGGCGCCGGTACTGAAGCTTTCTTT. Translating gives CASSYGAGTEAFF.

This clone has just one count. The chain has TRBV12-3 or TRBV12-4 and TRBJ1-4; D is ambiguous. The length of the CDR3 is 12 residues. Trimming shortened V by 6 bases and J by 8 bases, and 10 bases separated the two germline ends. The CDR3 here is CASSPQREKLFF. The CDR3 bases are TGTGCCAGCAGCCCACAGCGCGAAAAACTGTTTTTT.

The chain has TRBV12-3 or TRBV12-4 and TRBJ1-1; 9 bases are shared with TRBD1. The length of the CDR3 is 13 residues. V lost 6 bases, J lost 5 bases, and 4 bases stayed unmatched. The CDR3 sequence: CASSRDRDTEAFF. The CDR3 DNA is TGTGCCAGCAGCCGGGACAGGGATACTGAAGCTTTCTTT.

The chain combines TRBV12-3 or TRBV12-4 with TRBJ1-2; D gene uncertain. CDR3 size: 13 residues. V was clipped by 5 bases and J by 6 bases, with 13 bases between them. CDR3 sequence reads: CASSPLGLDGYTF. CDR3 in DNA: TGTGCCAGCAGTCCGTTGGGCCTGGATGGCTACACCTTC.

The chain joins TRBV7-9 to TRBJ2-1; 10 bases match TRBD2. Germline V gene sequence: CDR1 SEHNR, CDR2 FQNEAQ (reference sequence). After removal of 5 bases from V and 10 bases from J, the junction contained 5 bases not matched to a gene. There are 13 residues in the CDR3. The CDR3 DNA follows: TGTGCCAGCAGCCCAGGGACTAGCGTCGAGCAGTTCTTC. It yields the protein CASSPGTSVEQFF. Complete variable domain (other parts from reference TRBV7-9 and TRBJ2-1): DTGVSQNPRHKITKRGQNVTFRCDPISEHNRLYWYRQTLGQGPEFLTYFQNEAQLEKSRLLSDRFSAERPKGSFSTLEIQRTEQGDSAMYLCASSPGTSVEQFFGPGTRLTVL.

The rearrangement links TRBV6-5 to TRBJ2-2; no clear D. Germline CDR1 MNHEY, CDR2 SVGAGI. With 7 bases removed from V and 5 bases from J, the gap between germline ends came to 5 bases. The CDR3 covers 11 residues. The CDR3 loop reads CASIRTGELFF. The CDR3 nucleotides read TGTGCCAGCATCAGAACCGGGGAGCTGTTTTTT.

The J gene is TRBJ1-2, the V gene TRBV7-9; D gene ambiguous. The CDR3 totals 13 residues. V was shortened by 11 bases and J by 1 base, with 14 bases between the two germline ends. Per germline, CDR1 SEHNR and CDR2 FQNEAQ (reference sequence). The CDR3 nucleotides read TGTGCCCGACCTCTGAGCGTTAACTATGGCTACACCTTC. Amino acid sequence: CARPLSVNYGYTF.

The chain combines TRBV7-2 with TRBJ1-2, with TRBD1 identical over 8 bases. CDR3 length equals 14 residues. Unmatched junction bases numbered 5, after V lost 1 base and J lost 7 bases. Germline V gene data show CDR1 as SGHTA and CDR2 as FQGNSA. The CDR3 sequence: CASSLGPGGLGYTF. The CDR3 DNA is TGTGCCAGCAGCTTAGGTCCAGGGGGCCTTGGCTACACCTTC.

The chain is built from TRBV28 and TRBJ1-5; D ambiguous. Per germline, CDR1 MDHEN and CDR2 SYDVKM. The CDR3 runs to 13 residues. The V end lost 2 bases, the J end lost 4 bases, and 6 bases lay between the germline ends. CDR3: CASSLARNQPQHF. The DNA of the CDR3 is TGTGCCAGCAGTTTAGCCCGGAATCAGCCCCAGCATTTT.

Worth noting for this clone: Germline and junction disagree at one end, which may indicate a read error. The chain is built from TRBV2 and TRBJ2-2, with TRBD1 identical over 7 bases. CDR1 is SNHLY and CDR2 is FYNNEI in the germline V gene. The CDR3 has 12 amino acids. The DNA of the CDR3 is TGCGCCGGGACAGATAACACCGGGGAGCTGTTTTTT. This translates into CAGTDNTGELFF.

The J gene is TRBJ1-1, the V gene TRBV28; D is unresolved. The length of the CDR3 is 14 residues. The germline V gene encodes CDR1 MDHEN and CDR2 SYDVKM. V gave up 2 bases and J gave up 4 bases, with 11 bases separating them. The CDR3 nucleotides are TGTGCCAGCAGTTTAGGGGTGGGGATCACTGAAGCTTTCTTT. Translation: CASSLGVGITEAFF.

The gene calls are TRBV7-9 and TRBJ2-1; 11 bases fit TRBD2. The germline V gene has CDR1 SEHNR and CDR2 FQNEAQ (reference sequence). The CDR3 extends over 15 amino acids. V lost 5 bases, J lost 4 bases, and 4 bases stayed unmatched. The CDR3 DNA reads as TGTGCCAGCAGCCCTCCTAGCGGGAGGTACAATGAGCAGTTCTTC. This translates into CASSPPSGRYNEQFF.

J is TRBJ1-1 and V is TRBV9, with 8 bases that match TRBD1. This CDR3 region has 17 residues. Germline CDR1 reads SGDLS; CDR2 reads YYNGEE. Trimming cost V 0 bases and J 0 bases; bases outside gene matches: 7. As DNA, the CDR3 is TGTGCCAGCAGCGTAGACAGGACAGGGCCCATGAACACTGAAGCTTTCTTT. Its translation: CASSVDRTGPMNTEAFF.

The J gene is TRBJ1-1, the V gene TRBV29-1, with 11 bases identical to TRBD1. CDR1 is SQVTM and CDR2 is ANQGSEA in the germline V gene. This CDR3 has 15 amino acids. The J segment lost 7 bases and the V segment lost 6 bases, leaving 13 bases of the junction unmatched. The CDR3 DNA follows: TGCAGCGTCCCATCCGGGGGACAGGGGGTGGGTGAAGCTTTCTTT. This encodes CSVPSGGQGVGEAFF.

The genes are TRBV6-5 and TRBJ2-5, with D perhaps matching TRBD2 (6 bases). CDR3 length: 13 residues. Germline V lookup: CDR1 MNHEY, CDR2 SVGAGI. Trimming stripped 9 bases from V and 5 bases from J, with 16 bases between. The chain's CDR3 is CASTGRREETQYF. The CDR3 bases are TGTGCCAGTACGGGCCGCCGGGAGGAGACCCAGTACTTC.

This rearrangement joins TRBV6-5 to TRBJ1-1; D is ambiguous. V was trimmed by 0 bases and J by 5 bases, leaving 13 bases between them. Germline V CDR1 and CDR2: MNHEY, SVGAGI. The CDR3 loop spans 15 amino acids. CDR3 nucleotides: TGTGCCAGCAGTTACTCGATGAACGGGGATACTGAAGCTTTCTTT. Its protein is CASSYSMNGDTEAFF.

This rearrangement joins TRBV7-8 to TRBJ2-7; 9 bases line up with TRBD2. The CDR3 is 18 residues long. V was clipped by 6 bases and J by 6 bases; unmatched bases: 21. Germline V CDR1 and CDR2: SGHVS, FQNEAQ. CDR3 loop: CASSITTPYAGGRGEQYF. The CDR3 DNA is TGTGCCAGCAGTATCACTACTCCATACGCCGGCGGGAGGGGCGAGCAGTACTTC. Full variable domain (rest looked up from reference TRBV7-8 and TRBJ2-7): GAGVSQSPRYKVAKRGQDVALRCDPISGHVSLFWYQQALGQGPEFLTYFQNEAQLDKSGLPSDRFFAERPEGSVSTLKIQRTQQEDSAVYLCASSITTPYAGGRGEQYFGPGTRLTVT.

This chain connects TRBV27 to TRBJ1-1; perhaps TRBD1 as D (5 bases). The V and J ends lost 6 bases and 10 bases respectively, with 18 bases between them. The CDR3 sequence is 13 residues long. Germline CDR1 is MNHEY and CDR2 is SMNVEV (reference sequence). The CDR3 nucleotides are TGTGCCAGCAGCAGGACATTCCGAGGTGGAGCTTTCTTT. Encoded protein: CASSRTFRGGAFF.

CDR3 sequence reads: CASSSQGQGWGNTIYF. The DNA for the CDR3 is TGTGCCAGCAGCTCCCAGGGACAGGGGTGGGGGAACACCATATATTTT. The V gene is TRBV9, the J gene TRBJ1-3, with 10 bases that match TRBD1. The germline CDR1 and CDR2 sequences are SGDLS and YYNGEE. Trimming took 4 bases from V and 7 from J; bases not matched to a gene: 11. The CDR3 has 16 residues.